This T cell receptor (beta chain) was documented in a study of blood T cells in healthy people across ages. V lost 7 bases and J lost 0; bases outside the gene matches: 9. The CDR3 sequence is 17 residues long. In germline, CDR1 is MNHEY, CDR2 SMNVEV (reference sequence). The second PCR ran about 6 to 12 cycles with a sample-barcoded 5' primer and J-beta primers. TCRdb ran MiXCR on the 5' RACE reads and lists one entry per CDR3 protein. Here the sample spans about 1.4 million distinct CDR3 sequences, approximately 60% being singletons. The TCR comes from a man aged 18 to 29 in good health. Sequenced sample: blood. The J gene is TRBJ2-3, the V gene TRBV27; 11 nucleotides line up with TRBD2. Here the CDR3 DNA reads TGTGCCAGCAAACTTCGGACTAGCGGGTCTAGCACAGATACGCAGTATTTT. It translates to CASKLRTSGSSTDTQYF.